A selection of T cell receptor beta chains follows, all from one sample in a study of T-cell reconstitution after alpha-beta-depleted transplantation in children. Using its own MiXCR run on the PCR reads, TCRdb lists one record per CDR3 protein. The sample shows approximately 70,000 distinct CDR3 sequences, 4.9% of them seen only once. Sequencing used PBMCs, mostly from graft donor cells, obtained 180 days after TCRalphabeta/CD19-depleted stem cell transplant. The receptors come from a boy under two years old who had a stem cell transplant for acute myeloid leukemia, so the T cells may come from the graft donor. Both conserved end residues are part of each CDR3. The D gene is left open where the match is weak. Rows give clone size only sometimes, using once, few, many, or a class for an expanded clone.

j_gene	abundance	d_gene	v_gene	CDR3aa	CDR3nt
TRBJ2-5	many	NA	TRBV21-1	CASSKRTSQGADGETQYF	TGTGCCAGCAGCAAAAGGACTAGTCAGGGGGCAGACGGAGAGACCCAGTACTTC
TRBJ1-2	many	TRBD1	TRBV10-3	CAIRGQGFGYTF	TGTGCCATCAGGGGACAGGGGTTTGGCTACACCTTC
TRBJ2-4	many	TRBD2	TRBV5-1	CASSPRGGRGNIQYF	TGCGCCAGCAGCCCCCGGGGGGGGCGAGGGAACATTCAGTACTTC
TRBJ1-3	many	TRBD1	TRBV20-1	CSARDRLTRDRGNTIYF	TGCAGTGCTAGAGATCGCCTTACCAGGGACAGGGGAAACACCATATATTTT
TRBJ2-1	many	NA	TRBV2	CASSRGYNEQFF	TGTGCCAGCAGTCGGGGGTACAATGAGCAGTTCTTC
TRBJ2-5	many	TRBD1	TRBV20-1	CSPRDRDKTQYF	TGCAGTCCAAGGGACAGGGATAAGACCCAGTACTTC
TRBJ2-3	many	NA	TRBV29-1	CSVGGAGEILDTQYF	TGCAGCGTTGGGGGGGCGGGGGAGATATTGGATACGCAGTATTTT
TRBJ1-5	many	NA	TRBV7-9	CASSPPGTGTRKPQHF	TGTGCCAGCAGCCCTCCGGGCACAGGGACCCGTAAGCCCCAGCATTTT
TRBJ2-1	many	NA	TRBV29-1	CSVVDTDAGNNEQFF	TGCAGCGTTGTAGACACGGACGCTGGGAACAATGAGCAGTTCTTC
TRBJ2-2	many	NA	TRBV7-7	CASSPQGIRGELFF	TGTGCCAGCAGCCCCCAGGGGATACGTGGGGAGCTGTTTTTT
TRBJ2-4	many	NA	TRBV4-2	CASSQEQGQNIQYF	TGTGCCAGCAGCCAAGAACAGGGCCAGAACATTCAGTACTTC
TRBJ2-3	many	NA	TRBV6-2/TRBV6-3	CASRGPTGENTDTQYF	TGTGCCAGCAGGGGACCAACAGGAGAGAACACAGATACGCAGTATTTT
TRBJ2-2	many	TRBD2	TRBV19	CASTPREGPGELFF	TGTGCCAGTACGCCTAGGGAGGGCCCCGGGGAGCTGTTTTTT
TRBJ2-7	many	TRBD1	TRBV20-1	CSARDSGQGTYEQYF	TGCAGTGCTAGAGATTCAGGACAGGGCACCTACGAGCAGTACTTC
TRBJ2-4	many	NA	TRBV12-3/TRBV12-4	CASSLDSLLAKNIQYF	TGTGCCAGCAGTTTGGACAGCCTGCTAGCCAAAAACATTCAGTACTTC
TRBJ1-5	many	NA	TRBV27	CASSRGRSNQPQHF	TGTGCCAGCAGTCGAGGGAGGAGCAATCAGCCCCAGCATTTT
TRBJ2-7	many	NA	TRBV12-3/TRBV12-4	CASSSFSNTYEQYF	TGTGCCAGCAGCTCATTTTCAAACACCTACGAGCAGTACTTC
TRBJ2-5	many	NA	TRBV29-1	CSVAVAAETQYF	TGCAGCGTTGCAGTAGCAGCCGAGACCCAGTACTTC
TRBJ1-5	many	NA	TRBV6-5	CASSSAGTILGNQPQHF	TGTGCCAGCAGTTCCGCGGGCACAATACTCGGCAATCAGCCCCAGCATTTT
TRBJ1-3	few	NA	TRBV30	CAWKRDGTSGNTIYF	TGTGCCTGGAAAAGGGACGGAACCTCTGGAAACACCATATATTTT
TRBJ1-1	NA	NA	TRBV2	CASRPGMLTEAFF	TGTGCCAGCCGCCCTGGGATGCTCACTGAAGCTTTCTTT
TRBJ2-1	NA	TRBD2	TRBV2	CASLTSLVGNEQFF	TGTGCCAGCTTGACTAGCCTGGTCGGGAATGAGCAGTTCTTC
TRBJ2-1	many	TRBD2	TRBV7-2	CASSFRGGGSYNEQFF	TGTGCCAGCAGCTTTCGGGGCGGGGGGTCCTACAATGAGCAGTTCTTC
TRBJ1-2	many	TRBD1	TRBV5-1	CASSLGDRPYGYTF	TGCGCCAGCAGCTTGGGGGACAGACCCTATGGCTACACCTTC
TRBJ2-5	many	NA	TRBV27	CASSRWGPGTPESFGETQYF	TGTGCCAGCAGTCGATGGGGCCCCGGGACCCCGGAGTCCTTCGGGGAGACCCAGTACTTC
TRBJ2-1	many	TRBD1	TRBV7-9	CASSLVQGASYNEQFF	TGTGCCAGCAGCTTAGTGCAGGGGGCTTCCTACAATGAGCAGTTCTTC
TRBJ2-3	many	NA	TRBV29-1	CSVDGTGGDTQYF	TGCAGCGTTGATGGGACCGGTGGAGATACGCAGTATTTT
TRBJ1-1	many	NA	TRBV11-2	CASSLVSYTEAFF	TGTGCCAGCAGCTTAGTAAGTTACACTGAAGCTTTCTTT
TRBJ1-4	many	TRBD1	TRBV12-3/TRBV12-4	CASSPTGGEEKLFF	TGTGCCAGCAGTCCGACAGGGGGCGAGGAAAAACTGTTTTTT
TRBJ1-5	many	NA	TRBV20-1	CSARDERGGRVNQPQHF	TGCAGTGCTAGAGATGAGAGAGGCGGCAGGGTCAATCAGCCCCAGCATTTT
TRBJ2-5	many	TRBD2	TRBV29-1	CSVESASGGQGPQYF	TGCAGCGTTGAGTCGGCTAGCGGGGGCCAGGGGCCCCAGTACTTC
TRBJ2-7	many	TRBD1	TRBV7-6	CASSLAGGTGTLEQYF	TGTGCCAGCAGCTTAGCTGGGGGGACAGGGACCCTCGAGCAGTACTTC
TRBJ1-2	NA	TRBD1	TRBV12-3/TRBV12-4	CTRRPNTGTGGEGNYGYTF	TGTACCCGCAGACCCAATACCGGGACAGGGGGCGAAGGAAACTATGGCTACACCTTC
TRBJ1-1	many	NA	TRBV7-9	CASSLELVNSEAFF	TGTGCCAGCAGCTTAGAGCTGGTTAACTCTGAAGCTTTCTTT
TRBJ2-3	NA	TRBD2	TRBV3-1	CASCRGLAGEGDMQYF	TGTGCCTCCTGCCGGGGACTAGCGGGGGAGGGGGATATGCAGTATTTT
TRBJ1-1	many	NA	TRBV28	CASSFNTEAFF	TGTGCCAGCAGTTTCAACACTGAAGCTTTCTTT
TRBJ2-2	many	TRBD1	TRBV6-1	CASSRTGNTGELFF	TGTGCCAGCAGCCGGACAGGGAACACCGGGGAGCTGTTTTTT
TRBJ2-3	many	NA	TRBV4-3	CASSQEPAGHLEADTQYF	TGCGCCAGCAGCCAAGAACCGGCGGGACACCTCGAGGCAGATACGCAGTATTTT
TRBJ1-3	many	NA	TRBV7-2	CASSPLPSGNTIYF	TGTGCCAGCAGCCCACTGCCCTCTGGAAACACCATATATTTT
TRBJ1-6	many	TRBD1	TRBV12-3/TRBV12-4	CASSRGTGYSPLHF	TGTGCCAGCAGTAGGGGGACAGGCTATTCACCCCTCCACTTT
TRBJ1-5	many	NA	TRBV3-1	CASSRQGNQPQHF	TGTGCCAGCAGCCGGCAGGGTAATCAGCCCCAGCATTTT
TRBJ2-3	many	NA	TRBV14	CASSPSLLAGADTQYF	TGTGCCAGCAGCCCTTCATTGTTAGCCGGAGCAGATACGCAGTATTTT
TRBJ2-3	many	NA	TRBV7-2	CASSLGGSHGTDTQYF	TGTGCCAGCAGCTTAGGTGGCAGTCACGGCACAGATACGCAGTATTTT
TRBJ1-5	many	TRBD1	TRBV6-5	CASSSPPGQGSFGQPQHF	TGTGCCAGCAGTTCCCCCCCGGGACAGGGGTCGTTTGGGCAGCCCCAGCATTTT
TRBJ2-3	many	NA	TRBV20-1	CSASPVLTDTQYF	TGCAGTGCTAGCCCGGTCCTCACAGATACGCAGTATTTT
TRBJ2-7	many	NA	TRBV5-1	CASSFTRQVNSYEQYF	TGCGCCAGCAGCTTTACCCGACAGGTCAATTCCTACGAGCAGTACTTC